Shown below are 2 T cell receptor beta chains from a single sample sequenced in a study of blood T cell repertoires in COVID-19. The protocol was immunoSEQ multiplex PCR, while the TCRdb copy is restricted to in-frame clones and leaves out a portion. Of approximately 450,000 clones listed, approximately 90% are singletons. The sample consisted of PBMCs or T cells enriched from blood (not recorded which). The receptors come from a man aged 25 to 40 who had recovered from COVID-19.

This clone has a handful of counts. Other DNA sequences within the sample encode an identical CDR3. The genes are TRBV5-1 and TRBJ1-2; D perhaps matches TRBD1 (5 bases). CDR3 size: 14 residues. Germline CDR1 reads SGHRS; CDR2 reads YFSETQ. V was cut by 0 bases and J by 8 bases, with 14 bases left in between. In DNA form, the CDR3 reads TGCGCCAGCAGCTTGGATCCGGGGGTAGGAGGCTACACCTTC. As protein: CASSLDPGVGGYTF.

The chain has TRBV3-1 (or the pseudogene TRBV3-2) and TRBJ2-5; 7 nucleotides line up with TRBD2. The ends lost 4 bases at V and 5 bases at J; junction bases unmatched: 7. There are 14 residues in the CDR3. CDR1 and CDR2 (germline): LGHDT, YNNKEL (reference sequence). CDR3 loop: CASSPWGGKETQYF. The DNA for the CDR3 is TGTGCCAGCAGCCCCTGGGGAGGGAAGGAGACCCAGTACTTC.